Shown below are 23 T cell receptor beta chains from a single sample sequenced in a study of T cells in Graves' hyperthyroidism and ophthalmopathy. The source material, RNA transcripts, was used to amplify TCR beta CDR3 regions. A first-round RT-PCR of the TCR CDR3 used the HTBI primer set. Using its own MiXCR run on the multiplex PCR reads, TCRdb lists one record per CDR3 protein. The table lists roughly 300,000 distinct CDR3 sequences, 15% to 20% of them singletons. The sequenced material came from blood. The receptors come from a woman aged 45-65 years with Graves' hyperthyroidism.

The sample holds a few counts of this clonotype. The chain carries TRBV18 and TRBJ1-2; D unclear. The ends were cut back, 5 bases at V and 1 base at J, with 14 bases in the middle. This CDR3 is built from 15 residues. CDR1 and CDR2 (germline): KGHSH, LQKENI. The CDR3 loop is CASSARAGHNYGYTF. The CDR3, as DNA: TGTGCCAGCTCAGCACGGGCGGGTCATAACTATGGCTACACCTTC.

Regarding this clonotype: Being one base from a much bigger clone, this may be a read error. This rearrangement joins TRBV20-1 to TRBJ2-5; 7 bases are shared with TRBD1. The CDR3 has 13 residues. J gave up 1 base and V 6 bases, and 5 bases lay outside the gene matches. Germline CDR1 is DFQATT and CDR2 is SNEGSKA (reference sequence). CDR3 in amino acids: CSAHRGPQETQYF. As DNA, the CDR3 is TGCAGTGCGCACAGGGGCCCCCAAGAGACCCAGTACTTC.

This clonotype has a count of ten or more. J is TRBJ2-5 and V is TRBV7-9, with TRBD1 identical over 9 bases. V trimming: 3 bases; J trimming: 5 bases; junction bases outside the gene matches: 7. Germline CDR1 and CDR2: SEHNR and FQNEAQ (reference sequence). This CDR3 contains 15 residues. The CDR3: CASSFSGQGSETQYF. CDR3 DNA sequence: TGTGCCAGCAGCTTTTCCGGACAGGGGTCGGAGACCCAGTACTTC.

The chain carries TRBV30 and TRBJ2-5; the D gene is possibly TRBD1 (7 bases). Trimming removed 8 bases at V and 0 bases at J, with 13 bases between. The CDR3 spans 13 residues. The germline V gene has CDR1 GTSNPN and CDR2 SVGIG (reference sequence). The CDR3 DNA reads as TGTGCCAGACAGGGAGGCGACCAAGAGACCCAGTACTTC. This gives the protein CARQGGDQETQYF. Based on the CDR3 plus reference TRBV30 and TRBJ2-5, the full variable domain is SQTIHQWPATLVQPVGSPLSLECTVEGTSNPNLYWYRQAAGRGLQLLFYSVGIGQISSEVPQNLSASRPQDRQFILSSKKLLLSDSGFYLCARQGGDQETQYFGPGTRLLVL.

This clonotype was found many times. The CDR3: CATLDGPKTEQYF. For the CDR3, the DNA is TGTGCCACACTCGACGGTCCAAAGACCGAGCAGTACTTC. The chain recombines TRBV28 with TRBJ2-7; D is unresolved. Trimming took 10 bases from V and 6 from J, leaving 19 bases between them. Germline V CDR1 and CDR2: MDHEN, SYDVKM. The CDR3 has 13 residues.

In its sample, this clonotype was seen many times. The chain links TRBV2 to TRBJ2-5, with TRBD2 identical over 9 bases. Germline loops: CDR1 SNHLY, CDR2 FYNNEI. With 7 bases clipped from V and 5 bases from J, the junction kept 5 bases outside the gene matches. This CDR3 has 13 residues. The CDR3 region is CASNTGLAETQYF. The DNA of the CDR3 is TGTGCCAGCAACACAGGACTAGCGGAGACCCAGTACTTC.

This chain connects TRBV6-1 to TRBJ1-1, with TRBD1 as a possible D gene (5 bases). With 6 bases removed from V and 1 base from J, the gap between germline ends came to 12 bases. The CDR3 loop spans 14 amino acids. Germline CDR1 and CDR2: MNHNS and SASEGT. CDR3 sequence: CASSYDSSNTEAFF. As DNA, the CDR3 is TGTGCCAGCAGCTATGACAGCTCGAACACTGAAGCTTTCTTT.

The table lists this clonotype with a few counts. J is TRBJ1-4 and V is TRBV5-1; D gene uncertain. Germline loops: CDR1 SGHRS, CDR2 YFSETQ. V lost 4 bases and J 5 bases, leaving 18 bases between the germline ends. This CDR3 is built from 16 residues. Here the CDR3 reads CASSAPMGDNNEKLFF. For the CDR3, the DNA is TGCGCCAGCAGCGCCCCAATGGGTGACAACAATGAAAAACTGTTTTTT. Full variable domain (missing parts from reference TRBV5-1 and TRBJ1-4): KAGVTQTPRYLIKTRGQQVTLSCSPISGHRSVSWYQQTPGQGLQFLFEYFSETQRNKGNFPGRFSGRQFSNSRSEMNVSTLELGDSALYLCASSAPMGDNNEKLFFGSGTQLSVL.

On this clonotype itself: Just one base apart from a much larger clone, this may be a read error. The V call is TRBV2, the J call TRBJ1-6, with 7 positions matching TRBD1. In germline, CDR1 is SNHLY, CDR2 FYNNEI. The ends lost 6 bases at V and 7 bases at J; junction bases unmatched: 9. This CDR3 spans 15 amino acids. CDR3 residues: CASRSPGQSNSPLHF. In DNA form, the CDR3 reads TGTGCCAGCAGGTCCCCGGGACAGTCCAATTCACCCCTCCACTTT.

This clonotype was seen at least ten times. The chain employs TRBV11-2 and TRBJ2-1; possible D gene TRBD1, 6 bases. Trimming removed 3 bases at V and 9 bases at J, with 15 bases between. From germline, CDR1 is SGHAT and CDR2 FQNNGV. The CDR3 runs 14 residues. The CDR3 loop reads CASSFRQDSGEQFF. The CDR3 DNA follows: TGTGCCAGCAGCTTCCGACAGGACAGTGGTGAGCAGTTCTTC.

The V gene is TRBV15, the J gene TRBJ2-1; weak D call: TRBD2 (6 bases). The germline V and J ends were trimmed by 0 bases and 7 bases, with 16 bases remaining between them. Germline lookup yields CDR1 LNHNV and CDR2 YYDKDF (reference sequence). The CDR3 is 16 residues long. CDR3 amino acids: CATSRDIGDSTNEQFF. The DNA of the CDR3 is TGTGCCACCAGCAGAGATATTGGGGACTCAACAAATGAGCAGTTCTTC.

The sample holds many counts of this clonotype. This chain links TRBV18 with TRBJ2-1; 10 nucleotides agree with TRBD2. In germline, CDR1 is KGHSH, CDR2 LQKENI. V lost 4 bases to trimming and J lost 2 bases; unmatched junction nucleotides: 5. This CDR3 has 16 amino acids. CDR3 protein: CASSLLAGLPYNEQFF. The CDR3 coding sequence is TGTGCCAGCTCACTACTAGCGGGACTACCCTACAATGAGCAGTTCTTC.

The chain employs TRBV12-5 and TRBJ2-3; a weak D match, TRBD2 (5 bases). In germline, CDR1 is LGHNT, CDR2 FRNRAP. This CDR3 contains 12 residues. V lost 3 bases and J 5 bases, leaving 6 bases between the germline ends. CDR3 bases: TGTGCTAGTGGTTTAGAGGGAGATACGCAGTATTTT. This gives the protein CASGLEGDTQYF.

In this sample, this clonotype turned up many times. The CDR3 bases are TGTGCCAGCAGTTCCTGGGGGGGTTCCTACGAGCAGTACTTC. This codes for CASSSWGGSYEQYF. The chain couples TRBV6-1 to TRBJ2-7, with 7 bases fitting TRBD2. This CDR3 is built from 14 residues. CDR1 MNHNS and CDR2 SASEGT come from the germline V gene. Germline trimming cut 5 bases from V and 1 base from J; bases unmatched to any gene: 5.

Here the CDR3 DNA reads TGCAGTGCCCAGGACACCATTAGCAATCAGCCCCAGCATTTT. It translates to CSAQDTISNQPQHF. The chain links TRBV20-1 to TRBJ1-5, with D possibly TRBD1 on 5 matching bases. CDR1 is DFQATT and CDR2 is SNEGSKA in the germline V gene (reference sequence). The CDR3 loop spans 14 amino acids. The ends were cut back, 6 bases at V and 0 bases at J, with 12 bases in the middle.

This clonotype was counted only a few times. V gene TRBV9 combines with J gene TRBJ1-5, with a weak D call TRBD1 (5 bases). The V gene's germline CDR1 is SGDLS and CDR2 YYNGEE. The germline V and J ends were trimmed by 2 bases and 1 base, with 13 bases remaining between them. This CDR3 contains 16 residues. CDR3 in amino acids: CASSVRGGRSNQPQHF. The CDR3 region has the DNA TGTGCCAGCAGCGTGAGGGGAGGACGGAGCAATCAGCCCCAGCATTTT.

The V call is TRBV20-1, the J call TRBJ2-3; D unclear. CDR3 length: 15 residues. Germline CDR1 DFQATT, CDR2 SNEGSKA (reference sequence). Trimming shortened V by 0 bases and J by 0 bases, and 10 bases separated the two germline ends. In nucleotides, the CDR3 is TGCAGTGCTAGAGACGGGCTGGATAGCACAGATACGCAGTATTTT. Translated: CSARDGLDSTDTQYF.

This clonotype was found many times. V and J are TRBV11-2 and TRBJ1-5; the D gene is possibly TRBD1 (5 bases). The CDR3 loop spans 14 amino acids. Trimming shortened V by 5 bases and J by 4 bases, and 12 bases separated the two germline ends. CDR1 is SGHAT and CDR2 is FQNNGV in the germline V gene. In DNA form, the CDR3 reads TGTGCCAGCAGCCCCACAGGAAATAATCAGCCCCAGCATTTT. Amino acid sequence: CASSPTGNNQPQHF. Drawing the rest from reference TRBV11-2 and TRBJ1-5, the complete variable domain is EAGVAQSPRYKIIEKRQSVAFWCNPISGHATLYWYQQILGQGPKLLIQFQNNGVVDDSQLPKDRFSAERLKGVDSTLKIQPAKLEDSAVYLCASSPTGNNQPQHFGDGTRLSIL.

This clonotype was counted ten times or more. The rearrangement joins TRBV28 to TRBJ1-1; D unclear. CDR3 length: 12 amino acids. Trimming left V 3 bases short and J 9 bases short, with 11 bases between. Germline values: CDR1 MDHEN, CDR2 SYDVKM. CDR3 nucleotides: TGTGCCAGCAGTTTTTCCGCATCGCAAGCTTTCTTT. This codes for CASSFSASQAFF.

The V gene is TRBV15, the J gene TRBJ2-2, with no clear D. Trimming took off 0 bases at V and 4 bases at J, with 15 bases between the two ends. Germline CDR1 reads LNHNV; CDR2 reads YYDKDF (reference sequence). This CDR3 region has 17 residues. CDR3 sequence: CATSRDHTTQLTGELFF. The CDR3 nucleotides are TGTGCCACCAGCAGAGATCATACTACCCAACTCACCGGGGAGCTGTTTTTT.

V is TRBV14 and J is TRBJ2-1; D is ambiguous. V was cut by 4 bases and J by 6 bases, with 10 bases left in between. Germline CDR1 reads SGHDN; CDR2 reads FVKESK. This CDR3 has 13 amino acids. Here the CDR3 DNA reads TGTGCCAGCAGCCTGTCCAGGTTCAATGAGCAGTTCTTC. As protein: CASSLSRFNEQFF.

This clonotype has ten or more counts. CDR3 DNA sequence: TGTGCCAGCAGTTTTCGGACAGGGGCAAATGAGCAGTTCTTC. It codes for CASSFRTGANEQFF. The chain uses TRBV5-5 and TRBJ2-1, with 9 nucleotides matching TRBD1. CDR3 length: 14 amino acids. V was pared by 5 bases and J by 7 bases, with 7 bases of the junction left unmatched. Germline CDR1 is SGHKS and CDR2 is YYEKEE (reference sequence).

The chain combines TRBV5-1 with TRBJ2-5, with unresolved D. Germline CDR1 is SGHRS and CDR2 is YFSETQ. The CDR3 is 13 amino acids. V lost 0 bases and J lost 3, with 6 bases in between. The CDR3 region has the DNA TGCGCCAGCAGCTTGGTGGTAGAAGAGACCCAGTACTTC. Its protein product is CASSLVVEETQYF.